This is a list of T cell receptor beta chains from one sample in a study of technical replicates of blood from a handful of donors. The table came from immunoSEQ multiplex PCR; TCRdb's copy has only in-frame clones and leaves some out. The sample has 60,000 to 65,000 clones; roughly 90% are singletons. Sequencing was carried out using PBMCs. The receptors originated from a human donor in good health. Some clones in this sample may be carry-over from other donors' samples. Each CDR3 is given with its conserved first and last residue. The D gene is left open where the match is weak. Rows give clone size only sometimes, using once, few, many, or a class for an expanded clone.

j_call | v_call | clone_size | d_call | cdr3_aa | cdr3_nt
TRBJ2-5 | TRBV27 | . | . | CASSLSAGPGETQYF | TGTGCCAGCAGTTTATCGGCAGGTCCTGGGGAGACCCAGTACTTC
TRBJ2-1 | TRBV12-5 | . | TRBD2 | CASGFPSGDNEQFF | TGTGCTAGTGGTTTTCCTAGCGGCGACAATGAGCAGTTCTTC
TRBJ1-2 | TRBV7-9 | . | . | CASSSPRNYGYTF | TGTGCCAGCAGCTCGCCACGGAACTATGGCTACACCTTC
TRBJ2-3 | TRBV18 | . | . | CASSPAEADTQYF | TGTGCCAGCTCACCAGCAGAGGCGGATACGCAGTATTTT
TRBJ1-6 | TRBV4-1 | few | . | CASNVAGKGSPLHF | TGCGCCAGCAACGTGGCAGGGAAAGGTTCACCCCTCCACTTT
TRBJ2-1 | TRBV4-2 | few | . | CASSQELLGGDEQFF | TGTGCCAGCAGCCAAGAACTACTAGGTGGCGATGAGCAGTTCTTC
TRBJ2-5 | TRBV12-5 | . | TRBD2 | CASGLGVRTSGNPETQYF | TGTGCTAGTGGTTTGGGGGTTCGGACTAGCGGAAATCCAGAGACCCAGTACTTC
TRBJ1-3 | TRBV27 | . | TRBD1 | CASSLSGRTGAGNTIYF | TGTGCCAGCAGTTTATCGGGGCGAACAGGGGCTGGAAACACCATATATTTT
TRBJ2-4 | TRBV9 | . | . | CASSVEHLDIQYF | TGTGCCAGCAGCGTAGAGCATTTGGACATTCAGTACTTC
TRBJ1-2 | TRBV7-2 | . | . | CASSLQGSNYGYTF | TGTGCCAGCAGCTTACAGGGATCTAACTATGGCTACACCTTC
TRBJ2-1 | TRBV10-3 | . | TRBD1 | CAISEPDRGANEQFF | TGTGCCATCAGTGAACCCGACAGGGGGGCAAATGAGCAGTTCTTC
TRBJ1-3 | TRBV10-3 | few | TRBD1 | CASNPGQGVGNTIYF | TGTGCCTCCAACCCGGGACAGGGGGTCGGAAACACCATATATTTT
TRBJ1-2 | TRBV4-1 | . | TRBD1 | CASSPRDRGLNYGYTF | TGCGCCAGCAGCCCCCGGGACAGGGGATTAAACTATGGCTACACCTTC
TRBJ2-3 | TRBV5-4 | . | TRBD2 | CASSLVVGGPLDTQYF | TGTGCCAGCAGCTTGGTGGTGGGAGGGCCACTCGATACGCAGTATTTT
TRBJ2-1 | TRBV4-3 | . | . | CASSQDTGRYNEQFF | TGCGCCAGCAGCCAAGATACGGGTCGTTACAATGAGCAGTTCTTC
TRBJ2-3 | TRBV7-2 | . | TRBD2 | CASSLTQREGPTDTQYF | TGTGCCAGCAGCTTAACTCAGCGGGAGGGCCCCACAGATACGCAGTATTTT
TRBJ2-3 | TRBV7-2 | once | TRBD1 | CASSLGDRGRWGTDTQYF | TGTGCCAGCAGCCTCGGGGACAGGGGGCGATGGGGCACAGATACGCAGTATTTT
TRBJ1-5 | TRBV19 | . | TRBD1 | CASSGGTGFVSNQPQHF | TGTGCCAGTAGTGGAGGGACAGGGTTTGTGAGCAATCAGCCCCAGCATTTT
TRBJ1-3 | TRBV4-2 | . | . | CASSQDKGNTIYF | TGTGCCAGCAGCCAAGATAAAGGAAACACCATATATTTT
TRBJ1-1 | TRBV6-1 | . | . | CASKQGSNTEAFF | TGTGCCAGCAAGCAGGGGTCCAACACTGAAGCTTTCTTT
TRBJ2-4 | TRBV4-2 | once | TRBD2 | CASSHRGGGENIQYF | TGTGCCAGCAGCCATCGTGGCGGGGGGGAAAACATTCAGTACTTC
TRBJ2-7 | TRBV27 | . | . | CASSLTRQSQAYEQYF | TGTGCCAGCAGTTTAACCAGACAGAGCCAGGCATACGAGCAGTACTTC
TRBJ2-1 | TRBV2 | . | . | CASSEGRDNEQFF | TGTGCCAGCAGTGAGGGCAGGGACAATGAGCAGTTCTTC
TRBJ1-2 | TRBV6-5 | . | . | CASSRQGGVGYTF | TGTGCCAGCAGCAGGCAGGGTGGGGTTGGCTACACCTTC
TRBJ2-7 | TRBV6-5 | . | TRBD2 | CASSLGLAGSYEQYF | TGTGCCAGCAGTTTGGGACTAGCGGGCAGCTACGAGCAGTACTTC
TRBJ2-3 | TRBV5-1 | . | . | CASSLVGRSGTDTQYF | TGCGCCAGCAGCTTGGTGGGGAGATCGGGCACAGATACGCAGTATTTT